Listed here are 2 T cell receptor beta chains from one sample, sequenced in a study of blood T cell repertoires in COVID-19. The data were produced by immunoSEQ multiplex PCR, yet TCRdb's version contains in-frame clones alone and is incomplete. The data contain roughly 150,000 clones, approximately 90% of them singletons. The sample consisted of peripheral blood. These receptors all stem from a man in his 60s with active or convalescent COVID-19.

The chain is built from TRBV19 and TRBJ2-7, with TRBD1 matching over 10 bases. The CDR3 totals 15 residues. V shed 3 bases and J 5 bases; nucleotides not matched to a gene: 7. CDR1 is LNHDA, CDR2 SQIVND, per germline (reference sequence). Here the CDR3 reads CASSISETGGNEQYF. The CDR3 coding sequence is TGTGCCAGTAGTATTTCGGAGACAGGGGGCAACGAGCAGTACTTC.

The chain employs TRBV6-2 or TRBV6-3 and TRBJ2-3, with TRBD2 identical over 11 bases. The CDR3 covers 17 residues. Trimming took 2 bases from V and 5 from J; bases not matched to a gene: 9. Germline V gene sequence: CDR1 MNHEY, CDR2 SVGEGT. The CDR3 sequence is CASSYSPGLAALDTQYF. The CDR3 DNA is TGTGCCAGCAGTTACAGCCCGGGACTAGCGGCTCTAGATACGCAGTATTTT.